The table lists the clone carrying this TCR beta chain with a few counts. Antigen unknown. This record comes from a study of beta chain features in type 1 diabetes. General observations from the study: Among type 1 diabetes patients, VDJ junctions had fewer insertions and more deletions.

CD45RO/CCR7/CD25/CD127/CD95/CD27 staining was used to isolate CD4+ naive, central memory, regulatory and stem cell-like memory cells by sorting. The purity of all sorted populations exceeded 95%. Investigators reverse transcribed all isolated RNA, so they sequenced expressed TCRB transcripts. Clones were sequenced by immunoSEQ multiplex PCR, and TCRdb holds only the in-frame ones, with some missing. The repertoire holds 200,000 to 250,000 clones, with more than 9% as singletons. Sequences were obtained from naive CD4+ T cells from blood. The source of this sequence is a young woman in good health.

The CDR3 protein is CATSRAPGDYGYTF. DNA of the CDR3: TGTGCCACCAGCAGAGCCCCGGGTGACTATGGCTACACCTTC. The gene calls are TRBV15 and TRBJ1-2; no reliable D call. The CDR3 has 14 amino acids. The V end was cut by 1 base, the J end by 3 bases, with 9 bases between. Germline CDR1 is LNHNV and CDR2 is YYDKDF (reference sequence). Variable domain in full (rest from reference TRBV15 and TRBJ1-2): DAMVIQNPRYQVTQFGKPVTLSCSQTLNHNVMYWYQQKSSQAPKLLFHYYDKDFNNEADTPDNFQSRRPNTSFCFLDIRSPGLGDTAMYLCATSRAPGDYGYTFGSGTRLTVV.